This T cell receptor beta chain was captured in a study of preoperative IRX-2 immunotherapy in early breast cancer. Treatment here: preoperative locoregional IRX-2 cytokine immunotherapy. This phase Ib study tested locoregional IRX-2 cytokine immunotherapy given before surgery. Measured with immunoSEQ multiplex PCR; TCRdb has only the in-frame clones, and not every one. The sample comprises around 57,000 clones, approximately 94% of which are singletons, and 1.5% to 2% rests with the top ten. This sample was taken from a patient treated with IRX-2 immunotherapy. This sequence was found in a human donor with breast cancer.

The CDR3 DNA reads as TGTGCCAGCAGCGTAATGGCGGGACAAACCACAGATACGCAGTATTTT. This encodes CASSVMAGQTTDTQYF. The J gene is TRBJ2-3, the V gene TRBV9; either TRBD1 or TRBD2 may fit D (6 bases each). Between the trimmed V and J ends, which lost 1 base and 2 bases, there was a span of 14 bases. CDR1 and CDR2 (germline): SGDLS, YYNGEE. The CDR3 runs 16 residues. The full variable domain, in which reference TRBV9 and TRBJ2-3 provide the parts outside the CDR3, is DSGVTQTPKHLITATGQRVTLRCSPRSGDLSVYWYQQSLDQGLQFLIQYYNGEERAKGNILERFSAQQFPDLHSELNLSSLELGDSALYFCASSVMAGQTTDTQYFGPGTRLTVL.